This T cell receptor (beta chain) derives from a study of low-dose radiotherapy and immunotherapy resistance in tumors. Noted time point: before trial treatment. cDNA synthesis used a TRAV/TRBV-specific primer set for both chains. TCRs were amplified for 15 to 25 PCR cycles with a constant-region primer and V-primer adapter. TCRdb processed the reads anew with MiXCR; each CDR3 protein has one entry. The sample has approximately 70,000 distinct CDR3 sequences; roughly 31% are singletons. CDR1 is MNHEY, CDR2 SMNVEV, per germline (reference sequence). Trimming cost V 2 bases and J 6 bases, with 13 bases left between them. The CDR3 is 15 residues long. This clonotype was seen a single time.

V and J are TRBV27 and TRBJ2-2; no clear D gene. Sequences were derived from PBMCs, sampled before treatment. The TCR comes from a female donor with ovarian cancer. As DNA, the CDR3 is TGTGCCAGCAGTTTAATATTTAGTGGCTCCGGGGAGCTGTTTTTT. Translation gives CASSLIFSGSGELFF.